Listed here is a single T cell receptor (beta chain). Its antigen is as yet unknown. Germline DNA was extracted too, while blood RNA derived from unsorted whole blood. This entry belongs to a study of tumor-infiltrating lymphocytes in primary liver carcinoma. Study-wide background: Measuring roughly 4 to 10 cm across, the tumors were staged as T1-T3 N0M0. The study's findings and limits: In the absence of sorting, bulk samples left CD4+ and CD8+ repertoires uncompared.

This CDR3 region has 17 residues. Per germline, CDR1 LGHNA and CDR2 YSLEER. V shed 4 bases and J 7 bases; nucleotides not matched to a gene: 15. TCR beta cDNA was reverse-transcribed from around 0.55 ug of total RNA. The reaction used a constant-region primer and ProtoScript II reverse transcriptase. Three nested multiplex PCR rounds of slightly modified ARM-PCR generated TCR beta libraries. TRBV1-TRBV30 forward and Cbeta reverse primers drove the first two roughly 11-cycle rounds. TCRdb re-derived calls from the multiplex PCR reads in MiXCR, one entry per CDR3 protein. The sample holds about 310,000 distinct CDR3 sequences, 58% seen once.

The sample comprised peripheral blood. The chain has TRBV4-3 and TRBJ2-1; 8 bases are shared with TRBD1. The TCR originated in a woman aged 25 to 39 with primary liver carcinoma and hepatitis B virus infection. In DNA, the CDR3 is TGCGCCAGCAGCCCTCATTCCGGCGCAGGGGGCTTGAATGAGCAGTTCTTC. Translating it yields CASSPHSGAGGLNEQFF.